This TCR beta chain was captured in a study of T cells in localized non-small cell lung cancer. This clone has more than one count but fewer than ten. What it binds is unknown. The table came from immunoSEQ multiplex PCR; TCRdb's copy has only in-frame clones and leaves some out. The repertoire holds tens of thousands of clones, with about 89% as singletons. Regarding the study as a whole: Median detection of top 100 tumor clones in adjacent lung was around 59 clones. Peak T cell clonality was found in uninvolved adjacent lung, exceeding tumor.

Germline CDR1 SEHNR, CDR2 FQNEAQ (reference sequence). The CDR3 has 10 amino acids. Trimming stripped 8 bases from V and 1 base from J, with 2 bases between. This receptor was obtained from a man aged 40-75 years with stage I lung adenocarcinoma. This rearrangement joins TRBV7-9 to TRBJ1-1; D call uncertain. Sequencing was performed on peripheral blood, taken before any cancer treatment. CDR3 DNA sequence: TGTGCCAGCTCGAACACTGAAGCTTTCTTT. It translates to CASSNTEAFF.